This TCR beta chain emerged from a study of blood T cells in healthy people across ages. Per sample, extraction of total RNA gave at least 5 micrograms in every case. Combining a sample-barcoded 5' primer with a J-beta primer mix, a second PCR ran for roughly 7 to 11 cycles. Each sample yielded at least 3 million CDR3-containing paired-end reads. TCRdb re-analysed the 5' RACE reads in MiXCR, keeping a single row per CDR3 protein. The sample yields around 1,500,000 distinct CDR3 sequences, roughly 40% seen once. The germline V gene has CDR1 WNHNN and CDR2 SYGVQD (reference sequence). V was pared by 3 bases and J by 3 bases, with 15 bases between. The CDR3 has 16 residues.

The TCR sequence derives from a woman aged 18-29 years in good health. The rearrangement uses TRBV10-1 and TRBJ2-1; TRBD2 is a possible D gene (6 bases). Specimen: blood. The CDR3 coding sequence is TGCGCCAGCAGTGATAACGGCGGGGCACGCTACAATGAGCAGTTCTTC. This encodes CASSDNGGARYNEQFF.